This T cell receptor beta chain was documented in a study of cytomegalovirus exposure and HLA in healthy donors. The CDR3 runs to 13 residues. Trimming took off 3 bases at V and 2 bases at J, with 5 bases between the two ends. The germline CDR1 and CDR2 sequences are SNHLY and FYNNEI. With respect to this clone: As yet, its antigen is unknown.

Primers included in the PCR were 60 Vbeta and 13 Jbeta primers. Sequenced by immunoSEQ multiplex PCR; TCRdb stores in-frame clones only, minus some. Here the sample spans around 150,000 clones, approximately 79% being singletons. Study-wide findings and caveats: The study flagged around 150 TCR beta chains as cytomegalovirus-associated. Accurate prediction of most subjects' HLA-A and HLA-B alleles from TCR beta sequences was reported.

This TCR came from a man aged 40-49 years in good health and CMV-seropositive. The sequencing sample was made of PBMCs. The chain couples TRBV2 to TRBJ1-5; D gene uncertain. Here the CDR3 reads CASSEPGNQPQHF. CDR3 DNA: TGTGCCAGCAGTGAGCCAGGCAATCAGCCCCAGCATTTT.